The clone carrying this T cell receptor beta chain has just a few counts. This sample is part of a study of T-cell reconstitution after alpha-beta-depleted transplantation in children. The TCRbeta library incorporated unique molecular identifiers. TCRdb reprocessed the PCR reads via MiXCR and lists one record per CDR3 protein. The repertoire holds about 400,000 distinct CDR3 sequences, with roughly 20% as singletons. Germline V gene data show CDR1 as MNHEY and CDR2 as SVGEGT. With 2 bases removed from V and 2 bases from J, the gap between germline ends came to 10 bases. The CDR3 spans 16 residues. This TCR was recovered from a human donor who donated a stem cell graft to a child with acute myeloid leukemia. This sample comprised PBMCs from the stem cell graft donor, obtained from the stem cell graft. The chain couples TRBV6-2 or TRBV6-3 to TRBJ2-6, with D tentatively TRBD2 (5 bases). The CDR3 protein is CASSYVIGAGANVLTF. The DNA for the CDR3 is TGTGCCAGCAGTTACGTGATCGGGGCTGGGGCCAACGTCCTGACTTTC.